One and the same sample provided the 14 T cell receptor beta chains below, sequenced in a study of Ad26.COV2.S vaccination and SARS-CoV-2 variants listed by TCRdb under 2021. This specimen's treatment or condition label, per the study, means: some 20 received Ad26.COV2.S at low or high dose, single or two shots; about 5 received placebo; per-sample allocation not given. For vaccine and placebo recipients, repertoires were sequenced using samples collected on day 63 after the first injection. Libraries were made using the immunoSEQ multiplex PCR assay. TCRdb retrieved this table from immuneACCESS and kept in-frame rearrangements only. Not all clones are present; in checked studies, unresolved V genes account for under half, and no reason is known for the remainder. The sample yields hundreds of thousands of clones; 70% to 90% were counted once. The top ten clonotypes cover about 1.5% of the sample.

The material was peripheral blood, obtained in a trial of Ad26.COV2.S vaccine versus placebo. Receptors originate from a person aged 18-65 years who received the Ad26.COV2.S COVID-19 vaccine or a placebo.

V usage is TRBV6-2 or TRBV6-3 and J usage is TRBJ2-7; 8 bases fit TRBD2. V lost 2 bases, J lost 4 bases, and 13 bases stayed unmatched. Germline assignment: CDR1 MNHEY and CDR2 SVGEGT. The length of the CDR3 is 17 residues. CDR3 sequence (DNA): TGTGCCAGCAGTTACGATCGCGGGGGGACCCTGAGATACGAGCAGTACTTC. Translating it yields CASSYDRGGTLRYEQYF.

The chain joins TRBV6-5 to TRBJ2-7, with a weak D call TRBD1 (6 bases). Germline values: CDR1 MNHEY, CDR2 SVGAGI. The CDR3 runs 15 residues. V gave up 2 bases and J gave up 4 bases, with 15 bases separating them. The CDR3 is CASSYQGLGSYEQYF. For the CDR3, the DNA is TGTGCCAGCAGTTACCAGGGGTTGGGGTCTTACGAGCAGTACTTC.

V is TRBV7-8 and J is TRBJ2-2; unclear D gene. Germline V gives CDR1 SGHVS, CDR2 FQNEAQ. V gave up 4 bases and J gave up 1 base, with 10 bases separating them. The CDR3 extends over 15 amino acids. The CDR3 DNA follows: TGTGCCAGCAGCTCAGAGGACGGGAACACCGGGGAGCTGTTTTTT. Protein: CASSSEDGNTGELFF.

The chain employs TRBV5-1 and TRBJ2-1, with 8 bases fitting TRBD2. Germline lookup yields CDR1 SGHRS and CDR2 YFSETQ. The CDR3 is 16 amino acids. J gave up 7 bases and V 4 bases, and 13 bases lay outside the gene matches. CDR3 nucleotide sequence: TGCGCCAGCAGCATGCCCGGGACTAGTCCCGGGAATGAGCAGTTCTTC. This translates into CASSMPGTSPGNEQFF. Variable domain in full (rest from reference TRBV5-1 and TRBJ2-1): KAGVTQTPRYLIKTRGQQVTLSCSPISGHRSVSWYQQTPGQGLQFLFEYFSETQRNKGNFPGRFSGRQFSNSRSEMNVSTLELGDSALYLCASSMPGTSPGNEQFFGPGTRLTVL.

The count of this clone is one. This chain connects TRBV30 to TRBJ1-5; 9 bases fit TRBD1. Germline V gene sequence: CDR1 GTSNPN, CDR2 SVGIG (reference sequence). This CDR3 spans 14 amino acids. The ends lost 2 bases at V and 5 bases at J; junction bases unmatched: 4. The CDR3 region has the DNA TGTGCCTGGAGTTCGGACAGGGGCCATCAGCCCCAGCATTTT. It codes for CAWSSDRGHQPQHF.

The CDR3 is CASSISLAGGLSYEQYF. For the CDR3, the DNA is TGTGCCAGTAGTATAAGCCTAGCGGGAGGGCTCTCCTACGAGCAGTACTTC. This chain uses TRBV19 with TRBJ2-7; 12 bases match TRBD2. With V trimmed by 2 bases and J by 0 bases, 5 bases remained unmatched. The CDR3 totals 17 residues. Germline CDR1 LNHDA, CDR2 SQIVND (reference sequence).

The chain uses TRBV6-2 or TRBV6-3 and TRBJ1-4; D gene uncertain. This CDR3 has 12 amino acids. V was shortened by 0 bases and J by 7 bases, with 3 bases between the two germline ends. The germline gives CDR1 MNHEY, CDR2 SVGEGT. The chain's CDR3 is CASSYSSEKLFF. The CDR3 nucleotides are TGTGCCAGCAGTTACTCGAGTGAAAAACTGTTTTTT.

The chain recombines TRBV3-1 (or the pseudogene TRBV3-2) with TRBJ1-1, with 7 bases identical to TRBD1. Unmatched junction bases numbered 4, after V lost 0 bases and J lost 3 bases. Germline V lookup: CDR1 LGHDT, CDR2 YNNKEL (reference sequence). The CDR3 is 15 residues long. CDR3 in amino acids: CASSQEGGGYTEAFF. The CDR3 DNA is TGTGCCAGCAGCCAAGAGGGAGGGGGCTACACTGAAGCTTTCTTT.

The chain employs TRBV7-9 and TRBJ2-7; perhaps D is TRBD1 or TRBD2 (5 bases each). Germline V CDR1 and CDR2: SEHNR, FQNEAQ (reference sequence). CDR3 length: 16 residues. V lost 1 base and J 5 bases, leaving 18 bases between the germline ends. The CDR3 nucleotides are TGTGCCAGCAGCTTAGGAGAGGGGCTGGCCCGGGACGAGCAGTACTTC. It codes for CASSLGEGLARDEQYF.

This chain joins TRBV24-1 and TRBJ2-7; 7 bases align to TRBD1. CDR3 length: 13 amino acids. Trimming removed 5 bases from V and 5 bases from J; junction bases left unmatched: 5. Germline CDR1 and CDR2: KGHDR and SFDVKD. The CDR3 loop is CATSGGGLNEQYF. The CDR3 DNA reads TGTGCCACCAGTGGAGGGGGCCTGAACGAGCAGTACTTC.

The chain carries TRBV4-3 and TRBJ2-2, with D possibly called TRBD1 or TRBD2 (6 bases each). The ends were cut back, 4 bases at V and 2 bases at J, with 20 bases in the middle. Germline-derived CDR1 and CDR2 are LGHNA and YSLEER. The CDR3 has 18 amino acids. CDR3 loop: CASSRHPGASDNTGELFF. In DNA form, the CDR3 reads TGCGCCAGCAGCCGCCATCCAGGGGCTAGCGACAACACCGGGGAGCTGTTTTTT.

This clone was observed once. Other DNA sequences in this sample translate to the same CDR3. The chain is built from TRBV19 and TRBJ1-5; 7 bases agree with TRBD1. CDR1 LNHDA and CDR2 SQIVND come from the germline V gene (reference sequence). The CDR3 contains 14 residues. The trim removed 6 bases at V and 4 bases at J, leaving 6 bases unmatched. The CDR3 reads CASSTTGSNQPQHF. The CDR3 DNA reads TGTGCCAGTAGCACGACAGGGTCAAATCAGCCCCAGCATTTT.

The chain combines TRBV27 with TRBJ2-2; the match to TRBD2 covers 7 bases. The trim removed 2 bases at V and 6 bases at J, leaving 6 bases unmatched. CDR1 and CDR2 (germline): MNHEY, SMNVEV (reference sequence). This CDR3 has 15 amino acids. CDR3 sequence (DNA): TGTGCCAGCAGTTTAACGGGGGGAGGGGCCGGGGAGCTGTTTTTT. Amino acid sequence: CASSLTGGGAGELFF.

The chain couples TRBV9 to TRBJ2-1; D is undetermined. Trimming removed 1 base from V and 6 bases from J, with 8 bases in between. Per germline, CDR1 SGDLS and CDR2 YYNGEE. The CDR3 is 13 amino acids. Here the CDR3 DNA reads TGTGCCAGCAGCGTATCGACGGCCAATGAGCAGTTCTTC. As protein: CASSVSTANEQFF.